This TCR beta chain was observed in a study of T cell repertoires in cytomegalovirus infection. The overall study: In public TCR beta signatures, there were indications of both CMV infection and matching HLA type.

Study findings and constraints: What dominated the ex vivo response were HLA-C-restricted CMV-specific TCR beta clonotypes. Cumulative frequency (of public TCR beta family members) identified carriers of CMV plus the relevant HLA.

TCRdb passed the reads through MiXCR, listing each CDR3 protein once. The table has a few hundred thousand distinct CDR3 sequences, 17% seen once. The sample holds a few counts of this clonotype. The antigen is unknown. Germline loops: CDR1 SEHNR, CDR2 FQNEAQ (reference sequence). The CDR3 is 14 amino acids. Trimming took 4 bases from V and 4 from J; bases not matched to a gene: 4. The sequence derives from a human donor in good health (CMV status not recorded). Some clones in this sample may be carry-over from other donors' samples. This chain links TRBV7-9 with TRBJ1-3; 7 nucleotides agree with TRBD1. The specimen sequenced was CD8+ T cells from PBMCs. The CDR3 DNA follows: TGTGCCAGCAGCTCCCCGACAGGGGGAAACACCATATATTTT. This gives the protein CASSSPTGGNTIYF.